These 30 T cell receptor beta chains came from one sample sequenced in a study of human T cells and chemical hapten exposure. The time point was: pre-sensitization, week 0. Treatment of the sample: therapeutic diphenylcyclopropenone sensitization with weekly scalp DPC. TCRdb reanalysed the RACE reads using MiXCR and keeps one entry per CDR3 protein. Counted here are around 120,000 distinct CDR3 sequences, less than 15% occurring once; the ten biggest clones make up around 2.8%. The sample here was whole blood, taken in connection with sensitization to the hapten diphenylcyclopropenone (DPC). These receptors were collected from a woman under 30 with alopecia areata. Some clones in this sample may be carry-over from other donors' samples.

The table lists this clonotype with a count of one. The V and J genes are TRBV30 and TRBJ2-1; 9 bases map to TRBD2. Germline V gene lookup returns CDR1 GTSNPN and CDR2 SVGIG (reference sequence). The CDR3 extends over 14 amino acids. Trimming at V came to 5 bases and at J to 4 bases, leaving 6 bases not matched to a gene. CDR3 sequence: CAWGRLAGYNEQFF. CDR3 in DNA: TGTGCCTGGGGGAGGCTAGCGGGGTACAATGAGCAGTTCTTC.

Ten or more counts support this clonotype. The junction and the germline gene differ at one end; a read error may be behind it. The V and J genes are TRBV6-5 and TRBJ2-4, with TRBD1 matching 7 bases. This CDR3 contains 10 residues. Per germline, CDR1 MNHEY and CDR2 SVGAGI. The CDR3 reads CASRSGQDDF. CDR3 DNA: TGTGCCAGCAGGTCAGGACAGGATGACTTC.

This clonotype was seen ten or more times. DNA for the CDR3: TGTGCCAGCAGCTCCGGGACTAGCGGAAGCGAGCAGTACTTC. It is translated as CASSSGTSGSEQYF. The chain combines TRBV7-9 with TRBJ2-7; 11 nucleotides line up with TRBD2. Germline CDR1 and CDR2: SEHNR and FQNEAQ (reference sequence). Trimming cost V 4 bases and J 6 bases; bases outside gene matches: 5. This CDR3 contains 14 residues.

This chain links TRBV20-1 with TRBJ1-6, with TRBD1 identical over 9 bases. CDR1 is DFQATT, CDR2 SNEGSKA, per germline (reference sequence). The CDR3 contains 15 residues. The ends lost 3 bases at V and 7 bases at J; junction bases unmatched: 7. The CDR3 DNA follows: TGCAGTGCTAGGGACAGGGGACGGGCAAATTCACCCCTCCACTTT. It is translated as CSARDRGRANSPLHF.

V gene TRBV29-1 combines with J gene TRBJ2-7; no reliable D call. The CDR3 has 15 residues. The germline V gene has CDR1 SQVTM and CDR2 ANQGSEA. The germline V and J ends were trimmed by 2 bases and 2 bases, with 16 bases remaining between them. CDR3 amino acids: CSVEQKRDSTYEQYF. The CDR3 nucleotides are TGCAGCGTTGAACAGAAGAGAGACTCCACCTACGAGCAGTACTTC.

The chain uses TRBV10-3 and TRBJ1-3; 10 nucleotides match TRBD1. CDR3 length: 16 residues. Trimming cost V 7 bases and J 0 bases; bases outside gene matches: 6. Germline CDR1 and CDR2: ENHRY and SYGVKD. The CDR3 loop reads CAITGTGDHSGNTIYF. CDR3 bases: TGTGCCATCACCGGGACAGGGGACCACTCTGGAAACACCATATATTTT.

This clonotype has ten or more counts. The chain is built from TRBV28 and TRBJ2-2, with 7 bases that match TRBD1. Germline assignment: CDR1 MDHEN and CDR2 SYDVKM. The CDR3 spans 12 residues. With 10 bases clipped from V and 9 bases from J, the junction kept 8 bases outside the gene matches. CDR3 amino acids: CATSRQGRELFF. The CDR3 bases are TGTGCCACATCTAGACAGGGAAGGGAGCTGTTTTTT.

CDR3 nucleotides: TGTGCCAGCAGCCACCCCCGACAGGGGGTTACTGAAGCTTTCTTT. It translates to CASSHPRQGVTEAFF. The chain uses TRBV3-1 and TRBJ1-1; 9 bases line up with TRBD1. The germline gives CDR1 LGHDT, CDR2 YNNKEL (reference sequence). The CDR3 has 15 amino acids. V shed 3 bases and J 5 bases; nucleotides not matched to a gene: 7.

The table lists this clonotype with a few counts. The chain uses TRBV29-1 and TRBJ2-7; TRBD1 matches 9 bases. In germline, CDR1 is SQVTM, CDR2 ANQGSEA. This CDR3 is 12 amino acids long. The V segment lost 8 bases and the J segment 6 bases; nucleotides outside the gene matches: 8. CDR3 sequence (DNA): TGCAGCACTGGACAGGGGACGAGCGAGCAGTACTTC. This translates into CSTGQGTSEQYF.

This clonotype was seen only a few times. The chain recombines TRBV7-8 with TRBJ1-6; D is unclear. V was pared by 3 bases and J by 7 bases, with 13 bases between. Per germline, CDR1 SGHVS and CDR2 FQNEAQ. The CDR3 totals 15 residues. The CDR3 reads CASSLPLEGNSPLHF. Written as DNA, the CDR3 is TGTGCCAGCAGCTTGCCTTTAGAAGGGAATTCACCCCTCCACTTT.

The rearrangement links TRBV2 to TRBJ1-5; D unresolved. V gave up 0 bases and J gave up 6 bases, with 6 bases separating them. This CDR3 contains 13 residues. CDR1 and CDR2 (germline): SNHLY, FYNNEI. The DNA for the CDR3 is TGTGCCAGCAGTGAAGCGCGGACTCAGCCCCAGCATTTT. This gives the protein CASSEARTQPQHF.

This clonotype appeared a few times. The gene calls are TRBV18 and TRBJ1-2; 7 positions match TRBD1. Germline V gene lookup returns CDR1 KGHSH and CDR2 LQKENI. V shed 5 bases and J 3 bases; nucleotides not matched to a gene: 6. The CDR3 sequence is 14 residues long. CDR3 sequence reads: CASSAADRDYGYTF. The CDR3 DNA reads as TGTGCCAGCTCAGCCGCCGACAGGGACTATGGCTACACCTTC. The whole variable domain, remainder taken from reference TRBV18 and TRBJ1-2, is NAGVMQNPRHLVRRRGQEARLRCSPMKGHSHVYWYRQLPEEGLKFMVYLQKENIIDESGMPKERFSAEFPKEGPSILRIQQVVRGDSAAYFCASSAADRDYGYTFGSGTRLTVV.

This clonotype was counted a few times. The chain combines TRBV30 with TRBJ1-2; D not certain. The CDR3 has 14 amino acids. V was clipped by 6 bases and J by 4 bases, with 18 bases between them. CDR1 GTSNPN and CDR2 SVGIG come from the germline V gene (reference sequence). CDR3 in DNA: TGTGCCTGTCATTTGGTAGACGCGGTCTATGGCTACACCTTC. Protein sequence: CACHLVDAVYGYTF.

This clonotype showed up many times. The chain uses TRBV24-1 and TRBJ1-2; D remains unclear. The CDR3 length is 16 residues. Germline-derived CDR1 and CDR2 are KGHDR and SFDVKD. V was cut by 3 bases and J by 6 bases, with 19 bases left in between. The CDR3 DNA follows: TGTGCCACCAGTGATCCTCAGGAACCCTCGCCAAATGGCTACACCTTC. This sequence encodes CATSDPQEPSPNGYTF.

There are a few counts of this clonotype. The CDR3 is CASSLEGGDSEQFF. The CDR3 DNA sequence: TGTGCCAGCAGCTTAGAAGGAGGGGACTCTGAGCAGTTCTTC. The chain recombines TRBV11-3 with TRBJ2-1; D is perhaps TRBD2 (6 bases). Trimming took off 0 bases at V and 9 bases at J, with 12 bases between the two ends. The CDR3 sequence is 14 residues long. The V gene's germline CDR1 is SGHNT and CDR2 YENEEA.

V gene TRBV30 combines with J gene TRBJ1-1; D is possibly TRBD1 (5 bases). Germline V gives CDR1 GTSNPN, CDR2 SVGIG (reference sequence). The CDR3 extends over 14 amino acids. Trimming pared 1 base from V and 3 bases from J, leaving 12 bases between. CDR3 in DNA: TGTGCCTGGAGTGCAGGGTTTTGGGACACTGAAGCTTTCTTT. The encoded protein is CAWSAGFWDTEAFF. Drawing the rest from reference TRBV30 and TRBJ1-1, the complete variable domain is SQTIHQWPATLVQPVGSPLSLECTVEGTSNPNLYWYRQAAGRGLQLLFYSVGIGQISSEVPQNLSASRPQDRQFILSSKKLLLSDSGFYLCAWSAGFWDTEAFFGQGTRLTVV.

V gene TRBV20-1 combines with J gene TRBJ2-3; D is unresolved. This CDR3 is 13 amino acids long. CDR1 is DFQATT and CDR2 is SNEGSKA in the germline V gene (reference sequence). V lost 3 bases, J lost 0 bases, and 7 bases lay in between. CDR3 DNA: TGCAGTGCTAGCGCCCCTAGCACAGATACGCAGTATTTT. As protein: CSASAPSTDTQYF.

At least ten counts were recorded for this clonotype. The V and J genes are TRBV7-2 and TRBJ2-1; TRBD1 or TRBD2 may be the D gene (8 bases each). The CDR3 runs to 15 residues. The germline V gene has CDR1 SGHTA and CDR2 FQGNSA. V was pared by 5 bases and J by 8 bases, with 19 bases between. CDR3 in DNA: TGTGCCAGCAGCCCGGGGGGGGGACAGGCTGATGAGCAGTTCTTC. It codes for CASSPGGGQADEQFF.

V gene TRBV20-1 combines with J gene TRBJ1-6; TRBD1 is a possible D gene (6 bases). The germline V gene has CDR1 DFQATT and CDR2 SNEGSKA (reference sequence). The CDR3 runs to 15 residues. V dropped 1 base and J dropped 9 bases, with 16 bases sitting between them. The CDR3: CSARGTGHESSPLHF. The DNA for the CDR3 is TGCAGTGCTAGAGGAACGGGACATGAGAGTTCACCCCTCCACTTT.

The chain employs TRBV5-1 and TRBJ2-7, with 7 positions matching TRBD1. Germline values: CDR1 SGHRS, CDR2 YFSETQ. CDR3 length: 14 residues. J gave up 0 bases and V 4 bases, and 4 bases lay outside the gene matches. This chain's CDR3 is CASSQGTASYEQYF. CDR3 nucleotide sequence: TGCGCCAGCAGCCAGGGGACAGCCTCCTACGAGCAGTACTTC.

The CDR3 sequence: CAISESLLSYNEQFF. The CDR3 DNA follows: TGTGCCATCAGTGAGTCGTTGCTCTCCTACAATGAGCAGTTCTTC. The V call is TRBV10-3, the J call TRBJ2-1, with no clear D. Germline CDR1 and CDR2: ENHRY and SYGVKD. Trimming took 0 bases from V and 0 from J, leaving 6 bases between them. There are 15 residues in the CDR3.

The chain has TRBV6-5 and TRBJ2-1; possibly TRBD2 for D (6 bases). This CDR3 comprises 12 residues. V lost 10 bases, J lost 6 bases, and 13 bases lay in between. Germline V lookup: CDR1 MNHEY, CDR2 SVGAGI. The CDR3 sequence is CATWGVFNEQFF. For the CDR3, the DNA is TGTGCCACTTGGGGGGTTTTCAATGAGCAGTTCTTC.

This clonotype was recorded a few times. The chain links TRBV9 to TRBJ2-7; D may correspond to TRBD1 or TRBD2 (6 bases each). Trimming pared 5 bases from V and 0 bases from J, leaving 12 bases between. The CDR3 contains 14 residues. Germline-derived CDR1 and CDR2 are SGDLS and YYNGEE. This CDR3 is CASSQGGSSYEQYF. As DNA, the CDR3 is TGTGCCAGCAGTCAAGGGGGGAGCTCCTACGAGCAGTACTTC.

Only a few counts were recorded for this clonotype. This chain connects TRBV4-1 to TRBJ1-3, with 10 bases fitting TRBD1. The length of the CDR3 is 14 residues. V was clipped by 5 bases and J by 4 bases; unmatched bases: 2. Per germline, CDR1 MGHRA and CDR2 YSYEKL. The CDR3 here is CASSGTGAGNTIYF. CDR3 sequence (DNA): TGCGCCAGCAGCGGGACAGGGGCAGGAAACACCATATATTTT.

The DNA for the CDR3 is TGTGCCTCCGCAAGAATAGAGAGGAATGAGCAGTTCTTC. Protein: CASARIERNEQFF. V is TRBV10-3 and J is TRBJ2-1; D is undetermined. CDR3 length: 13 amino acids. Between the trimmed V and J ends, which lost 11 bases and 7 bases, there was a span of 18 bases. Per germline, CDR1 ENHRY and CDR2 SYGVKD.

This clonotype was seen a handful of times. The chain uses TRBV25-1 and TRBJ1-6; D call uncertain. The ends were cut back, 4 bases at V and 9 bases at J, with 7 bases in the middle. The CDR3 sequence is 12 residues long. Germline CDR1 MGHDK, CDR2 SYGVNS. The CDR3 DNA is TGTGCCAGCAGTGGTGGGGTTTCACCCCTCCACTTT. This sequence encodes CASSGGVSPLHF.

About this clonotype itself: No conserved phenylalanine or tryptophan is present at the end of the CDR3, so a read error is the likely explanation. The rearrangement links TRBV29-1 to TRBJ2-7; the match to TRBD1 covers 10 bases. J lost 1 base, V lost 6 bases, and 3 bases had no gene match. The CDR3 has 13 amino acids. CDR1 is SQVTM and CDR2 is ANQGSEA in the germline V gene. The chain's CDR3 is CSVRDRGSYEQYY. CDR3 bases: TGCAGCGTACGGGACAGGGGATCCTACGAGCAGTACTAC.

This clonotype was counted at least ten times. This chain connects TRBV7-6 to TRBJ1-1; no definite D call. CDR3 length: 16 amino acids. With 2 bases removed from V and 1 base from J, the gap between germline ends came to 14 bases. CDR1 and CDR2 from the germline V gene are SGHVS and FNYEAQ. CDR3 protein: CASSLLDSLGNTEAFF. CDR3 DNA sequence: TGTGCCAGCAGCTTACTCGACTCCCTGGGGAACACTGAAGCTTTCTTT.

This rearrangement joins TRBV7-9 to TRBJ2-2; a weak D match, TRBD2 (5 bases). The CDR3 sequence is 15 residues long. CDR1 is SEHNR and CDR2 is FQNEAQ in the germline V gene (reference sequence). The ends were cut back, 1 base at V and 0 bases at J, with 6 bases in the middle. CDR3 nucleotide sequence: TGTGCCAGCAGCTTAGACGGGGCGAACACCGGGGAGCTGTTTTTT. Protein product: CASSLDGANTGELFF.

This clonotype was found many times. This chain links TRBV20-1 with TRBJ2-5, with TRBD1 as a possible D gene (5 bases). This CDR3 comprises 13 residues. From germline, CDR1 is DFQATT and CDR2 SNEGSKA (reference sequence). V was shortened by 1 base and J by 0 bases, with 6 bases between the two germline ends. The CDR3 DNA reads as TGCAGTGCTAGAGGACAGTACCAAGAGACCCAGTACTTC. It specifies CSARGQYQETQYF.